This T cell receptor beta chain was captured in a study of CD8+CD57+ T cells in acquired aplastic anemia. The sequenced patients had an expansion of CD8+CD57+ cells seen by flow cytometry. Each of the patients presented with severe acquired aplastic anemia. The germline gives CDR1 LGHNA, CDR2 YNFKEQ. V lost 0 bases and J 0 bases, leaving 8 bases between the germline ends. CDR3 size: 15 residues. The template used for profiling TCR beta VDJ and CDR3 was genomic DNA. MiXCR, applied by TCRdb to the reads, yields one record per CDR3 protein. The table lists approximately 180,000 distinct CDR3 sequences, roughly three fifths of them singletons.

This TCR was sampled from a human donor with aplastic anemia. This chain uses TRBV4-2 with TRBJ1-2; D is unclear. Material for sequencing was sorted CD4+, CD8+, or CD8+CD57+ T cells (not recorded which) from PBMCs. This CDR3 is CASSQDSGSNYGYTF. Here the CDR3 DNA reads TGTGCCAGCAGCCAAGATTCAGGCTCTAACTATGGCTACACCTTC.